This T cell receptor beta chain was sequenced for a study of blood T cell repertoires in COVID-19. For the study at large: Donors in the United States, Italy and Spain gave samples during acute or convalescent COVID-19.

The CDR3 is 16 residues long. Trimming took 3 bases from V and 8 from J; bases not matched to a gene: 12. The germline CDR1 and CDR2 sequences are KGHDR and SFDVKD. Original processing methods: How many nucleated cells were present was estimated from reference gene primer amplification. This table comes from immunoSEQ multiplex PCR, and its TCRdb copy is limited to in-frame clones, with some not included. V and J calls and clone size are as listed in that table; D and trimming were resolved from the DNA. This sample yields some 97,000 clones, of which over 65% are seen a single time; 9.5% to 15% belongs to the top ten. This clone has more than one count but fewer than ten.

J is TRBJ2-1 and V is TRBV24-1, with 7 bases lining up with TRBD1. This receptor was identified in a human donor in a cohort sampled during active COVID-19. The sample taken for sequencing was peripheral blood. The CDR3 spells CATSDGGPGGGDEQFF. The CDR3 DNA follows: TGTGCCACCAGTGATGGGGGCCCAGGGGGTGGAGATGAGCAGTTCTTC.